What follows is one TCR beta chain and its context. The CDR3 is 13 residues long. Trimming removed 8 bases from V and 10 bases from J; junction bases left unmatched: 11. CDR1 is MDHEN, CDR2 SYDVKM, per germline. These data come from a study of blood T cell repertoires in COVID-19. Study summary: Acute and convalescent COVID-19 specimens originated in the United States, Italy and Spain. T cells, B-cell-depleted T cells, or PBMCs supplied cDNA or gDNA.

How the authors handled the data: Scientists estimated how many nucleated cells there were by amplifying reference gene primers. The repertoire was sequenced with immunoSEQ multiplex PCR; TCRdb's copy has only in-frame clones and lacks some. That table supplies the V and J calls and clone size; D and trimming were determined from the DNA. Among more than 300,000 clones listed, 70% to 90% were seen once. Seattle patients were enrolled while actively infected and followed longitudinally. The rearrangement links TRBV28 to TRBJ2-7; 10 bases are shared with TRBD2. The receptor comes from a woman younger than 45 with COVID-19, enrolled during active disease. The sequenced sample consisted of peripheral blood. CDR3 in DNA: TGTGCCAGCGAGGCTCTAGCGGGAGCCAAACAGTACTTC. This codes for CASEALAGAKQYF.